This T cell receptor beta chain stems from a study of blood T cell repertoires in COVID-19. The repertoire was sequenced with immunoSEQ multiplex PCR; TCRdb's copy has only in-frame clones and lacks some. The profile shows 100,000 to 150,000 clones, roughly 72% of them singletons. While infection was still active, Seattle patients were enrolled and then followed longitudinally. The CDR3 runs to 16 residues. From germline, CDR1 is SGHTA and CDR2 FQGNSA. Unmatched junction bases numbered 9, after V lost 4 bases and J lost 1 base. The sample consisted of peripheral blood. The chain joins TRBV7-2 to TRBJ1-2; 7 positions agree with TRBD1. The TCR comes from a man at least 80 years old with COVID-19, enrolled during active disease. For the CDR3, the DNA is TGTGCCAGCAGCTCCTATCAGGGGGGAGATAACTATGGCTACACCTTC. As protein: CASSSYQGGDNYGYTF.